This TCR beta chain was captured by sequencing in a study of control samples from healthy donors and cancer patients. Data came from immunoSEQ multiplex PCR; TCRdb stores just in-frame clones and leaves some out. The sample has about 100,000 clones, 92% seen once. The source material was blood. This TCR was recovered from a woman between 18 and 30 years old in good health.

CDR3 nucleotides: TGCGCCAGCAGCCAAGCGGCGGGGTATTCAGGCGAGACCCAGTACTTC. Translating it yields CASSQAAGYSGETQYF. This chain connects TRBV4-3 to TRBJ2-5; possibly TRBD2 for D (6 bases). CDR3 length equals 16 residues. The germline gives CDR1 LGHNA, CDR2 YSLEER. The V end lost 1 base, the J end lost 5 bases, and 17 bases lay between the germline ends.